Listed here is a single TCR beta chain. Its antigen is unidentified. The sample comes from a study of tumor and adjacent non-tumor tissue in lung cancer. Study overall: Aged about 31 to 76 years, patients included nine to eleven men and about 5 women with stage I to III disease. Whole-study findings and limits: TCR diversity was significantly greater in tumor than normal lung tissue. Top 100 clones took a larger repertoire share in normal lung.

The germline V gene encodes CDR1 SGHRS and CDR2 YFSETQ. This CDR3 comprises 13 residues. The ends were cut back, 4 bases at V and 11 bases at J, with 16 bases in the middle. RNA was extracted from bulk tissue without any cell sorting. Between August and November 2014, newly diagnosed, chemotherapy-naive lung cancer patients underwent thoracic surgery in China. A modified ARM-PCR protocol with three rounds of nested PCR amplified TCRbeta. Each CDR3 protein is one row after TCRdb ran MiXCR on the multiplex PCR reads. The data contain under 140,000 distinct CDR3 sequences, around 82% of them singletons. This receptor was obtained from a man in his sixties or seventies with non-small cell lung cancer. Sequencing was performed on lung tumor tissue. The chain links TRBV5-1 to TRBJ2-1, with D uncertain. The CDR3 nucleotides are TGCGCCAGCAGCCTCCGGCCCCCGAATAAGCAGTTCTTC. As protein: CASSLRPPNKQFF.